Listed below are T cell receptor beta chains from one sample, sequenced in a study of spatial heterogeneity in lung cancer. MiXCR was run by TCRdb on the 5' RACE reads, yielding one entry per CDR3 protein. The sample has under 100,000 distinct CDR3 sequences; around 9% are singletons. The sequencing here drew on PBMCs, taken at surgery. The origin of the receptors is a male donor with early-stage non-small cell lung cancer. Each CDR3 is given without its conserved first and last residue. The order of the fields is V gene, CDR3 length, CDR3 protein.

>TRBV25-1|13
ASSELGGSTDTQY
>TRBV7-2|13
ASSLPGQGNSPLH
>TRBV9|11
ASTGSLTDTQY
>TRBV12-3/TRBV12-4|11
ASSFNPYNEQF
>TRBV20-1|11
SAPQGTNEKLF
>TRBV29-1|13
SVLTSGILTGELF
>TRBV29-1|12
SVGETGGRKTQY
>TRBV24-1|12
ATSGTGSTGELF
>TRBV20-1|10
SARYGTYEQY
>TRBV9|13
ASSVETGGTGELF
>TRBV20-1|13
SARQGQSNIPTQY
>TRBV28|11
ASSLGGMDEQF
>TRBV28|11
ASRTPLNTEAF
>TRBV11-2|9
ASSLAEGYT
>TRBV30|10
AWSRDNYGYT
>TRBV2|11
ASSELSNQPQH
>TRBV3-1|10
ASSPSTDTQY
>TRBV14|12
ASSQVNTPYEQY
>TRBV5-1|12
ASSLGQSADTQY
>TRBV11-1|10
ASRRGGDGYT
>TRBV7-3|12
ASSPKLRGETQY
>TRBV3-1|16
ASSPRALRGGKNYGYT
>TRBV5-4|14
ASSLGGTGDNSPLH
>TRBV7-2|11
ASCRASKETQY